This TCR beta chain was retrieved from a study of blood T cell repertoires in COVID-19 (dated by TCRdb to between 2020 and 2021). Concerning the study at large: Samples from collaborators originated in the United States, Italy and Spain and spanned both the acute and convalescent phases of COVID-19. Where available, HLA class I and class II types were taken from metadata supplied by the sample provider and were not determined by assay-based typing. The sample metadata nearly always contained a de-identified subject ID, COVID-19 status, age in years and sex. A freely available public database, intended as a resource for researchers studying the immune response to SARS-CoV-2, is where the repertoires were released. The dataset comprised deeply sampled blood TCRbeta repertoires from subjects exposed to, actively infected with, or recovered from COVID-19. The prospective study material was composed of cDNA or gDNA derived from T cells, B-cell-depleted T cells, or PBMCs. Samples came from the ongoing ImmuneRACE study (first 160 participants) plus 1,254 subjects from 6 global collaborators.

A word on this clone: Its antigen has not been determined. No base quality information exists; no much larger clone differs at one position.

TCRbeta CDR3 regions were amplified from genomic DNA by means of the immunoSEQ Assay, a bias-controlled multiplex PCR. In the paper's pipeline: Within the assay, amplification of reference gene primers was used to estimate how many nucleated cells each sample contained. To quantify the absolute abundance of each unique TCRbeta CDR3 rearrangement, sequence reads were collapsed and filtered. For each sample, productive Simpson clonality was calculated as the square root of Simpson's diversity index over productive rearrangements. TCRdb limited this immuneACCESS table to in-frame rearrangements with V and J called. A share of clones is missing; checked studies link under half to unresolved V genes, and the rest is unexplained. The V and J calls and clone size are taken from that table; D and trimming were inferred from the DNA. Counted in this sample were some 50,000 clones; roughly 88% of them appeared once. The ten largest clones represent 2.1% of the sample.

Each collaborating institution followed its own protocols to collect whole blood in K2EDTA tubes. Collaborator samples were shipped for TCRbeta analysis as frozen whole blood, isolated PBMCs, or DNA extracted from either sample type. Here is what the overall study found, with its caveats: Clinical and demographic metadata were provided uncurated, with the amount varying by source and participant.

The TCR sequence derives from a woman aged 55-70 years with acute or convalescent COVID-19. Sequenced input: peripheral blood.

In nucleotides, the sequence is TGCAGTGCTAGTAGATTCCTTGGGGGGGGCCCCGATACGCAGTATTTT. The translation is CSASRFLGGGPDTQYF. This chain is built from TRBV20-1 and TRBJ2-3; matching of 7 bases hints at TRBD2 as the D gene. From the cysteine through the phenylalanine, the CDR3 covers 16 amino acids. The retained sequence is limited to the CDR3, 48 bases, with the frame set at the first base. V drops 3 bases and J drops 6 bases, leaving 22 bases in between. The germline V gene (reference sequence) yields DFQATT for CDR1 and SNEGSKA for CDR2.